This TCR beta chain was obtained from a study of T cells after yellow fever vaccination. The germline CDR1 and CDR2 sequences are KGHSH and LQKENI. V shed 4 bases, J shed 3 bases, and the junction held 5 bases outside the gene matches. This CDR3 contains 14 residues. Each CDR3 protein is one row after TCRdb ran MiXCR on the 5' RACE reads. The repertoire consists of a few hundred thousand distinct CDR3 sequences, with about 5.2% occurring once and the leading ten covering around 3.5%. Source: CD4+ T cells sorted from PBMCs, taken on the day of the yellow fever booster vaccination. This sequence was found in a man in his late teens or twenties who received the YFV17D yellow fever vaccine. The chain uses TRBV18 and TRBJ1-2, with 7 bases aligning to TRBD1. The CDR3 DNA reads as TGTGCCAGCTCACAAGGACAGGCGGACTATGGCTACACCTTC. This codes for CASSQGQADYGYTF.